This T cell receptor (beta chain) is from a study of T cells in Graves' hyperthyroidism and ophthalmopathy. Amplification of TCR beta CDR3 regions was performed using RNA transcripts as template. HTBI primers were used for first-round RT-PCR of the TCR CDR3. From the multiplex PCR reads, TCRdb called clonotypes with MiXCR, one entry per CDR3 protein. Found here are around 400,000 distinct CDR3 sequences, 25% of them singletons; the top ten hold less than 85%. The hyperthyroidism patients had all been newly diagnosed, and their disease duration was under 2 months. Their ages ranged from 18 to 65 years. Uncontrolled infection, other autoimmune disease, pregnancy or lactation disqualified patients from enrolment. Thyroid ultrasound and orbital computed tomography, with clinical symptoms and serum thyroxine and TRAb, informed diagnoses. This clonotype has more than one count but fewer than ten. Sample: blood. The receptor was derived from a middle-aged man with Graves' hyperthyroidism.

The CDR3 DNA sequence: TGTGCCAGCAGTTACTTCTCGACAGGGGAGGGAAAACTGTTTTTT. This translates into CASSYFSTGEGKLFF. The chain recombines TRBV6-6 with TRBJ1-4, with 8 bases identical to TRBD1. The length of the CDR3 is 15 residues. V lost 1 base to trimming and J lost 10 bases; unmatched junction nucleotides: 8. Germline CDR1 is MNHNY and CDR2 is SVGAGI (reference sequence).